The source of this T cell receptor beta chain is a study of cytomegalovirus exposure and HLA in healthy donors. Study-level findings and limits: In the roughly 120 validation repertoires, about 94% of cluster scores exceeded 0, per a later analysis. High sensitivity and specificity were reportedly achieved when the classifier diagnosed cytomegalovirus status.

Separate from the approximately 670-subject first cohort, the roughly 120-subject validation cohort was the one that the donors belonged to. TCRdb's table, derived via immunoSEQ multiplex PCR, lists solely in-frame clones and lacks some. In the table there are under 95,000 clones, approximately 93% of which are singletons. On this clone: Its target is unknown.

Sequencing input: PBMCs. The TCR sequence derives from a woman aged 18-35 years in good health and CMV-seropositive.

CDR3 residues: CASSFLGGRDGTDTQYF. CDR3 coding DNA: TGTGCCAGCAGCTTCCTCGGAGGGCGGGATGGGACAGATACGCAGTATTTT. The chain uses TRBV7-3 and TRBJ2-3; D is perhaps TRBD2 (6 bases). The CDR3 loop spans 17 amino acids. V was pared by 3 bases and J by 3 bases, with 19 bases between. In germline, CDR1 is SGHTA, CDR2 FQGTGA.